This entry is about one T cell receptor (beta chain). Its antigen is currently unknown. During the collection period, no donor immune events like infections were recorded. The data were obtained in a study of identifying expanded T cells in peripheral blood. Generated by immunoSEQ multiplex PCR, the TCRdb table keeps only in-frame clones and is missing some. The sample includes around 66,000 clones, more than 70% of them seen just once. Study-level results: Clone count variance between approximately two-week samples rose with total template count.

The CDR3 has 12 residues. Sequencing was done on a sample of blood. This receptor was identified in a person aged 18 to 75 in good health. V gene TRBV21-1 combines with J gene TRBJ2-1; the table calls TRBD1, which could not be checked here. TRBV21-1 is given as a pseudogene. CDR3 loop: CASSRRTEGQFF. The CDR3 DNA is TGTGCCAGCAGCAGAAGGACAGAGGGACAGTTCTTC.